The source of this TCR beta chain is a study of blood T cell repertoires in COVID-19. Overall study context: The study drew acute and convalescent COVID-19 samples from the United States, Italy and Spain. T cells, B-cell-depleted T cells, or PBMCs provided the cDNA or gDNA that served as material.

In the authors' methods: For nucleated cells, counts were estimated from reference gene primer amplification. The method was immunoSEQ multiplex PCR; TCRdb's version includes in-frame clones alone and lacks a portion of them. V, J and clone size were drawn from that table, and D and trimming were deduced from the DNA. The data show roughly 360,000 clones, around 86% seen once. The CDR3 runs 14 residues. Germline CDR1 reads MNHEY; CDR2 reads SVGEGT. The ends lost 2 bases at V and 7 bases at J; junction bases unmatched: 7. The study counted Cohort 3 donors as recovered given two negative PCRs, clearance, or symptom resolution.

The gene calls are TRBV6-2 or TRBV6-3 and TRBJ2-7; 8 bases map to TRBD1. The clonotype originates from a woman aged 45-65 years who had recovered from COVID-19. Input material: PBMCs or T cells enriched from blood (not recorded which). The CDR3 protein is CASSYPRGPREQYF. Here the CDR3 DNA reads TGTGCCAGCAGTTACCCCAGGGGGCCGCGTGAGCAGTACTTC.